This TCR beta chain was recovered during a study of blood T cell repertoires in COVID-19. As for the study in general: COVID-19 samples from acute and convalescent phases originated in the United States, Italy and Spain.

This clone came up once. The germline CDR1 and CDR2 sequences are SGDLS and YYNGEE. Trimming removed 3 bases at V and 10 bases at J, with 17 bases between. This CDR3 contains 15 residues. Only in-frame clones appear in the TCRdb table, and some are missing; sequencing was by immunoSEQ multiplex PCR. Among fewer than 300,000 clones listed, 80% to 90% were seen once. The source of this sequence is a man aged 45-60 years with COVID-19, enrolled during active disease. V is TRBV9 and J is TRBJ1-6, with unresolved D. Input material: peripheral blood. The CDR3, as DNA: TGTGCCAGCAGCGCGACCCAGGCCCCGGGGTCACCCCTCCACTTT. As protein: CASSATQAPGSPLHF.